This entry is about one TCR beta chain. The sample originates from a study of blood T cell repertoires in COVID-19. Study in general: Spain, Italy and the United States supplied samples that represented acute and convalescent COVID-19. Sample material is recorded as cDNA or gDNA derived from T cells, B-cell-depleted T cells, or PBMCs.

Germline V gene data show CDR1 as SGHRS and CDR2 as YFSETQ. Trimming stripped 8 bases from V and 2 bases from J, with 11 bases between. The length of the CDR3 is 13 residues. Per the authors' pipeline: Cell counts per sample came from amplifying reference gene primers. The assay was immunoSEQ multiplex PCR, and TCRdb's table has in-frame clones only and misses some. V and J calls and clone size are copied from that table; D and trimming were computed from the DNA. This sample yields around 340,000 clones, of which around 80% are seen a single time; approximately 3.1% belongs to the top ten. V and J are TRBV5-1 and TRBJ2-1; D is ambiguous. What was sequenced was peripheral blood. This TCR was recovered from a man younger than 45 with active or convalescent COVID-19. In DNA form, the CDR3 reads TGCGCCAGTGCTAGGTTAACCTACAATGAGCAGTTCTTC. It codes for CASARLTYNEQFF.